This record covers a single T cell receptor beta chain. These data are taken from a study of blood T cell repertoires in COVID-19. Exposed volunteers were people who met a COVID-19 case within 2 weeks before study entry. Method: immunoSEQ multiplex PCR; TCRdb's copy keeps in-frame clones and lacks some. The data contain about 140,000 clones, over 80% of them singletons. Germline V CDR1 and CDR2: SGDLS, YYNGEE. Trimming stripped 3 bases from V and 7 bases from J, with 17 bases between. The CDR3 spans 15 residues. The genes are TRBV9 and TRBJ1-3; no clear D. What was sequenced was PBMCs or T cells enriched from blood (not recorded which). The receptor was derived from an older man who had been exposed to COVID-19. The CDR3 spells CASSANAIAGNTIYF. The CDR3, as DNA: TGTGCCAGCAGCGCCAACGCGATTGCGGGGAACACCATATATTTT.